Here is one T cell receptor beta chain with its context. The data derive from a study of cytomegalovirus exposure and HLA in healthy donors. Germline V lookup: CDR1 SGHTA, CDR2 FQGNSA. The CDR3 runs to 17 residues. After removal of 1 base from V and 1 base from J, the junction contained 4 bases not matched to a gene. The PCR used 60 Vbeta and 13 Jbeta primers. Libraries were prepared by immunoSEQ multiplex PCR; TCRdb keeps only in-frame clonotypes and omits some of them. The repertoire includes some 150,000 clones, 80% of them detected once, and about 2.2% sits in the top ten. The specimen was PBMCs. The chain combines TRBV7-2 with TRBJ2-3, with TRBD2 matching 11 bases. The clonotype comes from a man aged 45-65 years in good health and CMV-seronegative. The CDR3 reads CASSLDASGGRTDTQYF. The CDR3 DNA follows: TGTGCCAGCAGCTTAGATGCTAGCGGGGGGCGCACAGATACGCAGTATTTT.